This T cell receptor beta chain derives from a study of blood T cell repertoires in COVID-19. Study context: Sites in the United States, Italy and Spain provided acute and convalescent COVID-19 samples. From T cells, B-cell-depleted T cells, or PBMCs came the material, which was cDNA or gDNA.

V gave up 6 bases and J gave up 5 bases, with 10 bases separating them. The germline CDR1 and CDR2 sequences are LNHDA and SQIVND (reference sequence). The CDR3 totals 12 residues. Clones were sequenced by immunoSEQ multiplex PCR, and TCRdb holds only the in-frame ones, with some missing. The repertoire holds 75,000 to 95,000 clones, with 85% as singletons. J is TRBJ2-5 and V is TRBV19, with D possibly being TRBD1 (6 bases). The sequence was obtained from a middle-aged man with acute or convalescent COVID-19. The sample was peripheral blood. The CDR3 DNA follows: TGTGCCAGTAGGTCAGGGGAGGAGACCCAGTACTTC. As protein: CASRSGEETQYF. The whole variable domain, remainder taken from reference TRBV19 and TRBJ2-5, is DGGITQSPKYLFRKEGQNVTLSCEQNLNHDAMYWYRQDPGQGLRLIYYSQIVNDFQKGDIAEGYSVSREKKESFPLTVTSAQKNPTAFYLCASRSGEETQYFGPGTRLLVL.